Sequencing of this T cell receptor (beta chain) was carried out in a study of brain T cells in children with intractable seizures. The table came from immunoSEQ multiplex PCR; TCRdb's copy has only in-frame clones and leaves some out. The sample has about 320,000 clones; over 90% are singletons. Time point in this sample: blood from clinic visit 5 months post-surgery; TSC patient then seizure free. The sequenced cases were selected for having the highest brain T cell transcript signatures. The CDR3 extends over 12 amino acids. Germline V CDR1 and CDR2: KGHDR, SFDVKD. This specimen was peripheral blood, taken roughly 5 months after surgery. This receptor was obtained from a boy younger than two with tuberous sclerosis and intractable seizures. The chain has TRBV24-1 and TRBJ2-2, with a tentative D call TRBD2 (5 bases). In DNA form, the CDR3 reads TGTGCAGTGCGGGCAAACACCGGGGAGCTGTTTTTT. It is translated as CAVRANTGELFF.